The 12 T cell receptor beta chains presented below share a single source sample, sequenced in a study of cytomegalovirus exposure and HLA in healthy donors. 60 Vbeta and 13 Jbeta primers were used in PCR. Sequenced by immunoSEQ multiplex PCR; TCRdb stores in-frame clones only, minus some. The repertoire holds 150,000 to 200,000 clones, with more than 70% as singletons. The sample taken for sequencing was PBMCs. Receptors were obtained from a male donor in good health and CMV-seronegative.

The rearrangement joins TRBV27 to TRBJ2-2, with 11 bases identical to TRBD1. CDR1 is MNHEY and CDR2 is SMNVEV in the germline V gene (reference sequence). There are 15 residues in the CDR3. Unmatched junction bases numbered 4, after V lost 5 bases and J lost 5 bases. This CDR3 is CASSSGQGATGELFF. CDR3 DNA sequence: TGTGCCAGCAGTAGTGGACAGGGGGCAACCGGGGAGCTGTTTTTT.

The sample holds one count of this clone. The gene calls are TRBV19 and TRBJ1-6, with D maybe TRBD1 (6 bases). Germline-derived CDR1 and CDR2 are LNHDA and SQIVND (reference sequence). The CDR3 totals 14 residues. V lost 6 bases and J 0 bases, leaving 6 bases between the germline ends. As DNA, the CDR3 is TGTGCCAGTAGGGACAGCTCCTATAATTCACCCCTCCACTTT. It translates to CASRDSSYNSPLHF.

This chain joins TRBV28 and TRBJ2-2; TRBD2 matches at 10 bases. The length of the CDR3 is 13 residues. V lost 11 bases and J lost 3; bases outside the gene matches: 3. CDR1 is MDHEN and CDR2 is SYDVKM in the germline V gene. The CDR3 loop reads CALTSGYTGELFF. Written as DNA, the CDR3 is TGTGCCTTGACTAGCGGGTACACCGGGGAGCTGTTTTTT.

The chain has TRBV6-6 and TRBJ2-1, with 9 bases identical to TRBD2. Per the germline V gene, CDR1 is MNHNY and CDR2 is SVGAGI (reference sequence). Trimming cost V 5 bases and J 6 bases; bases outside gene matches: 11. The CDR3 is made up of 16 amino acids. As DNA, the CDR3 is TGTGCCAGCAGTCGCCTCCTGCGGGGGGGCCTCAATGAGCAGTTCTTC. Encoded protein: CASSRLLRGGLNEQFF.

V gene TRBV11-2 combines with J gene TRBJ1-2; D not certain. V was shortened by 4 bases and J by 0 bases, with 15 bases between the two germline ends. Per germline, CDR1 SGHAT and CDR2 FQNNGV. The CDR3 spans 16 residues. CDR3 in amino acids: CASSYLNDGANYGYTF. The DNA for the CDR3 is TGTGCCAGCAGCTACCTGAATGACGGGGCTAACTATGGCTACACCTTC.

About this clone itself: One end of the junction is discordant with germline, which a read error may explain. The CDR3 reads CASSLAGQGYEQYF. The CDR3 DNA is TGTGCCAGCAGCCTAGCGGGACAGGGCTACGAGCAGTACTTC. J is TRBJ2-7 and V is TRBV7-9; D tentatively fits TRBD1 or TRBD2 (9 bases each). CDR3 length: 14 residues. CDR1 and CDR2 (germline): SEHNR, FQNEAQ (reference sequence).

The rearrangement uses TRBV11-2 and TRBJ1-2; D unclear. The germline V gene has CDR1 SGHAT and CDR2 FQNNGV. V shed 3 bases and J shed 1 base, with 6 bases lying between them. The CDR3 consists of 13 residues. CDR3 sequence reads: CASSFTSNYGYTF. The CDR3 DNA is TGTGCCAGCAGCTTCACCAGTAACTATGGCTACACCTTC.

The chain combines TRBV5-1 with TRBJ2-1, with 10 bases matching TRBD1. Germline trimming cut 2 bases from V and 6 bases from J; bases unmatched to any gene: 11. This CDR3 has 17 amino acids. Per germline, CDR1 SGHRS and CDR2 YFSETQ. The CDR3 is CASSFLPGQGRPNEQFF. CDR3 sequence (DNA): TGCGCCAGCAGCTTTCTTCCGGGACAGGGGCGGCCCAATGAGCAGTTCTTC.

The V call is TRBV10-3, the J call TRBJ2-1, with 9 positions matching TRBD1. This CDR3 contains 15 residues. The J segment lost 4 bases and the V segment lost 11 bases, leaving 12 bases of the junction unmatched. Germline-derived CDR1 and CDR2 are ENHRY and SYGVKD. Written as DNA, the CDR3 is TGTGCCCTGCAATCGGACAGGGGCCTGTACAATGAGCAGTTCTTC. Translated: CALQSDRGLYNEQFF.

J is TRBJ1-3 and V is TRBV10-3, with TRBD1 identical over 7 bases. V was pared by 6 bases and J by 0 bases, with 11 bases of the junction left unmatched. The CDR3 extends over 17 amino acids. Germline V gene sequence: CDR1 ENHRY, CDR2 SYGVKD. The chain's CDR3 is CAIRKDRTLSSGNTIYF. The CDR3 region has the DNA TGTGCCATCAGGAAGGACAGGACACTGAGCTCTGGAAACACCATATATTTT.

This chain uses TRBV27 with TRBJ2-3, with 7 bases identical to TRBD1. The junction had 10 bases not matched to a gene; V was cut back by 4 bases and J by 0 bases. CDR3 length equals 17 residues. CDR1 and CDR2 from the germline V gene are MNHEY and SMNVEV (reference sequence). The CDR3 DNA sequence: TGTGCCAGCAGTTGGGGGACAGACAGTCTTAGCACAGATACGCAGTATTTT. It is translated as CASSWGTDSLSTDTQYF.

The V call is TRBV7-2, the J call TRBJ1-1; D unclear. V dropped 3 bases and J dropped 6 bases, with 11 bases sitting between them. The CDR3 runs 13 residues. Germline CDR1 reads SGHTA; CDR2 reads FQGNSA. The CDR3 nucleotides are TGTGCCAGCAGCTTTGAGAGGAGGGCTGAAGCTTTCTTT. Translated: CASSFERRAEAFF.